Listed below are T cell receptor beta chains from one sample, sequenced in a study of OX40 agonist ivuxolimab in advanced cancers. The table came from immunoSEQ multiplex PCR; TCRdb's copy has only in-frame clones and leaves some out. The sample yields 70,000 to 90,000 clones, about 87% seen once. Sequencing used CD4+ or CD8+ T cells sorted from blood, obtained in a trial of the OX40 agonist ivuxolimab. These receptors all come from an adult with an advanced solid tumor such as melanoma, head and neck, liver or kidney cancer. Each CDR3 is given with its conserved first and last residue. The D gene is left open where the match is weak. Clone size is shown for a subset of rows, as once, few, many or a class of expanded clone.

TRBJ1-4	TRBD1	TRBV7-9	-	TGTGCCAGCAGCTTAGGAACGAGAGCAGGGGGCGAGGGGCATGAAAAACTGTTTTTT	CASSLGTRAGGEGHEKLFF
TRBJ2-7	-	TRBV7-3	-	TGTGCCAGCAGCAGCAAGGCGGGACTCGAGCAGTACTTC	CASSSKAGLEQYF
TRBJ2-3	-	TRBV30	-	TGTGCCTGGAGTGTACAAGGGAATACGCAGTATTTT	CAWSVQGNTQYF
TRBJ1-1	-	TRBV25-1	-	TGTGCCAGCAGTGTTGGAGGGTGGGGGGGTACGACTGAAGCTTTCTTT	CASSVGGWGGTTEAFF
TRBJ2-3	-	TRBV19	-	TGTGCCAGTAGTATAGTCGAGTCTGACACAGATACGCAGTATTTT	CASSIVESDTDTQYF
TRBJ1-1	-	TRBV29-1	-	TGCATTGGGAGGGGCCCCATGAACACTGAAGCTTTCTTT	CIGRGPMNTEAFF
TRBJ1-2	TRBD1	TRBV5-6	few	TGTGCCAGCAGCCCGGACAGGGTAGTCGGCTACACCTTC	CASSPDRVVGYTF
TRBJ2-1	-	TRBV29-1	-	TGCAGCGTTGAAGCGGGACTTTCGAACCCCTGGTACAATGAGCAGTTCTTC	CSVEAGLSNPWYNEQFF
TRBJ1-1	TRBD1	TRBV7-2	-	TGTGCCAGCAGCTACAGGGGCGGAACTGAAGCTTTCTTT	CASSYRGGTEAFF
TRBJ1-1	-	TRBV21-1	-	TGTGCCAGCAGCAAAAGGGACAGGCCGCGCATGAACACTGAAGCTTTCTTT	CASSKRDRPRMNTEAFF
TRBJ1-2	-	TRBV4-1	-	TGCGCCAGCAGCCAAGGGCAGTCAACTAACTATGGCTACACCTTC	CASSQGQSTNYGYTF
TRBJ2-3	TRBD2	TRBV5-4	-	TGTGCCAGCAGCCCGGTAGCGGGAGTTGTCACAGATACGCAGTATTTT	CASSPVAGVVTDTQYF
TRBJ1-2	-	TRBV28	once	TGTGCCAGCAGTTTCGCGGGGGCGAGCTATGGCTACACCTTC	CASSFAGASYGYTF
TRBJ1-2	TRBD1	TRBV6-5	-	TGTGCCAGCAGTTCCTCGACAGGGTTTGGCTACACCTTC	CASSSSTGFGYTF
TRBJ1-2	-	TRBV7-9	once	TGTGCCAGCAGCCGAAGGGGAAACCACTATGGCTACACCTTC	CASSRRGNHYGYTF
TRBJ2-1	TRBD2	TRBV5-4	-	TGTGCCAGCAGCCAGGGACTAGCGGGAGAAAGAAATGAGCAGTTCTTC	CASSQGLAGERNEQFF
TRBJ2-2	TRBD2	TRBV18	-	TGTGCCAGCTCACCACGACTAGCGGGAGGAGGCACCGGGGAGCTGTTTTTT	CASSPRLAGGGTGELFF
TRBJ1-6	-	TRBV28	-	TGTGCCAGCATCGGGGCAGGGGTTCATTCACCCCTCCACTTT	CASIGAGVHSPLHF
TRBJ2-2	-	TRBV7-9	-	TGTGCCAGCAGCTTATCCAGGGCCGGGGAGCTGTTTTTT	CASSLSRAGELFF
TRBJ1-3	-	TRBV7-2	-	TGTGCCAGCAGCTTAGTATTGGCAGGAGGAAACACCATATATTTT	CASSLVLAGGNTIYF
TRBJ2-7	-	TRBV4-3	-	TGCGCCAGCAGCCAAGATCATGTCAGGCTGAACTACGAGCAGTACTTC	CASSQDHVRLNYEQYF
TRBJ1-6	-	TRBV28	-	TGTGCCAGCAGTTTATGGGGGGCAGGACCCTCTAATTCACCCCTCCACTTT	CASSLWGAGPSNSPLHF
TRBJ2-3	TRBD2	TRBV27	-	TGTGCCAGCAGTTTTTCGGGAGGGGCAGATACGCAGTATTTT	CASSFSGGADTQYF
TRBJ1-2	TRBD1	TRBV6-6	-	TGTGCCAGCAGTTATTTGGGACAGGGGGCGGATGGCTACACCTTC	CASSYLGQGADGYTF
TRBJ1-2	TRBD1	TRBV19	-	TGTGCCAGTAGTTCCATGGACAGGGGGAACTATGGCTACACCTTC	CASSSMDRGNYGYTF
TRBJ1-1	-	TRBV5-1	-	TGCGCCAGCAGCTCCCCGGACATCACTGAAGCTTTCTTT	CASSSPDITEAFF
TRBJ2-5	TRBD2	TRBV19	-	TGTGCCAGTAGTATGGGGAAGGGGAGGGCCGGCCCAACCCAAGAGACCCAGTACTTC	CASSMGKGRAGPTQETQYF
TRBJ2-7	-	TRBV6-1	-	TGTGCCAGCAGTGAAAGAGCCATCAATCCGATCGACGAGCAGTACTTC	CASSERAINPIDEQYF
TRBJ1-4	-	TRBV28	-	TGTGCCAGCAGTCTCTTGTCTGGGGAAAAACTGTTTTTT	CASSLLSGEKLFF